This is a list of T cell receptor beta chains from one sample in a study of T cell responses to AZD1222 COVID-19 vaccine. Sequencing used immunoSEQ multiplex PCR; TCRdb keeps in-frame clones, though not all of them. The sample shows 150,000 to 200,000 clones, 90% to 95% of them seen only once. This specimen consisted of peripheral blood, obtained on day 0 of AZD1222 vaccination. These receptors were taken from an adult in good health. CDR3s include the opening cysteine and the closing phenylalanine or tryptophan. Fields, in order: D gene, V gene, J gene, CDR3 protein, CDR3 DNA. D genes are given only for firm matches.

d_gene: TRBD2
v_gene: TRBV4-1
j_gene: TRBJ2-2
CDR3aa: CASRQAASRAGGSSGELFF
CDR3nt: TGCGCCAGCAGGCAAGCGGCGAGCCGAGCGGGAGGTTCGAGCGGGGAGCTGTTTTTT

d_gene: -
v_gene: TRBV6-5
j_gene: TRBJ1-2
CDR3aa: CASSPGGGWGYTF
CDR3nt: TGTGCCAGCAGCCCGGGGGGGGGCTGGGGCTACACCTTC

d_gene: -
v_gene: TRBV6-5
j_gene: TRBJ1-2
CDR3aa: CASSYSYFEGYTF
CDR3nt: TGTGCCAGCAGTTACTCGTATTTTGAGGGCTACACCTTC

d_gene: -
v_gene: TRBV7-9
j_gene: TRBJ1-2
CDR3aa: CASSLDAVHGYTF
CDR3nt: TGTGCCAGCAGCTTAGATGCAGTTCATGGCTACACCTTC

d_gene: TRBD2
v_gene: TRBV2
j_gene: TRBJ2-2
CDR3aa: CASSEVLSGGANGELFF
CDR3nt: TGTGCCAGCAGTGAAGTATTAAGCGGGGGGGCGAACGGGGAGCTGTTTTTT

d_gene: -
v_gene: TRBV5-1
j_gene: TRBJ2-2
CDR3aa: CASSDRQPFQWSGELFF
CDR3nt: TGCGCCAGCAGCGACCGACAGCCCTTCCAATGGAGCGGGGAGCTGTTTTTT

d_gene: TRBD2
v_gene: TRBV2
j_gene: TRBJ2-2
CDR3aa: CASSGMSGGAAGELFF
CDR3nt: TGTGCCAGCAGTGGTATGAGCGGGGGGGCCGCCGGGGAGCTGTTTTTT

d_gene: TRBD1
v_gene: TRBV6-5
j_gene: TRBJ1-5
CDR3aa: CASARDRGNQPQHF
CDR3nt: TGTGCCAGCGCCCGGGACAGGGGGAATCAGCCCCAGCATTTT

d_gene: -
v_gene: TRBV21-1
j_gene: TRBJ1-4
CDR3aa: CASSKFLGGTGSEKLFF
CDR3nt: TGTGCCAGCAGCAAATTCTTAGGCGGGACAGGGAGCGAAAAACTGTTTTTT

d_gene: TRBD1
v_gene: TRBV19
j_gene: TRBJ1-2
CDR3aa: CASAIGRQGSGGYGYTF
CDR3nt: TGTGCCAGTGCAATCGGGCGACAGGGTTCGGGTGGCTATGGCTACACCTTC

d_gene: -
v_gene: TRBV2
j_gene: TRBJ1-4
CDR3aa: CASSTLQINEKLFF
CDR3nt: TGTGCCAGCAGTACGCTTCAGATTAATGAAAAACTGTTTTTT

d_gene: -
v_gene: TRBV5-1
j_gene: TRBJ1-3
CDR3aa: CASSLDAGASGNTIYF
CDR3nt: TGCGCCAGCAGCTTGGACGCGGGGGCTTCTGGAAACACCATATATTTT

d_gene: -
v_gene: TRBV25-1
j_gene: TRBJ1-3
CDR3aa: CASSEFSSAGNSGNTIYF
CDR3nt: TGTGCCAGCAGTGAATTTAGCTCGGCGGGGAACTCTGGAAACACCATATATTTT

d_gene: TRBD1
v_gene: TRBV5-4
j_gene: TRBJ1-2
CDR3aa: CASSMDRGSYGYTF
CDR3nt: TGTGCCAGCAGCATGGACAGGGGGTCGTATGGCTACACCTTC

d_gene: -
v_gene: TRBV19
j_gene: TRBJ1-2
CDR3aa: CASRTTGGRRYGYTF
CDR3nt: TGTGCCAGTCGAACCACGGGGGGGAGGAGGTATGGCTACACCTTC

d_gene: TRBD1
v_gene: TRBV29-1
j_gene: TRBJ1-6
CDR3aa: CSGKQGDNSPLHF
CDR3nt: TGCAGCGGAAAACAGGGGGATAATTCACCCCTCCACTTT

d_gene: -
v_gene: TRBV15
j_gene: TRBJ2-1
CDR3aa: CATSTESHPGRRTYNEQFF
CDR3nt: TGTGCCACCAGCACCGAATCGCATCCGGGACGGAGGACCTACAATGAGCAGTTCTTC